This note documents a single TCR beta chain sequence. Study processing details: How many nucleated cells were present was estimated from reference gene primer amplification. Here immunoSEQ multiplex PCR was the method, and the copy in TCRdb shows in-frame clones only, minus some. Clone size and V and J calls were adopted from that table, with D and trimming inferred from the DNA. This sample has 140,000 to 150,000 clones; over 75% occur once, and the top ten carry about 10%. This entry comes from a study of blood T cell repertoires in COVID-19. Study in general: Material from acute and convalescent COVID-19 was sourced from the United States, Italy and Spain.

The CDR3 is 11 residues long. V was cut by 4 bases and J by 3 bases, with 3 bases left in between. Germline CDR1 reads KGHDR; CDR2 reads SFDVKD. V is TRBV24-1 and J is TRBJ2-7; D not resolved. The origin of this receptor is a man in his fifties or sixties with active or convalescent COVID-19. What was sequenced was peripheral blood. The CDR3 is CATSDFYEQYF. The CDR3 nucleotides are TGTGCCACCAGTGACTTCTACGAGCAGTACTTC.